What follows is one TCR beta chain and its context. The record originates from a study of blood T cell repertoires in COVID-19. In the study overall: Specimens from acute and convalescent COVID-19 originated in the United States, Italy and Spain. Sources were T cells, B-cell-depleted T cells, or PBMCs; the material itself was cDNA or gDNA.

Per the authors' pipeline: It was from reference gene primer amplification that nucleated cell counts were estimated. Method: immunoSEQ multiplex PCR; TCRdb's copy keeps in-frame clones and lacks some. That table furnishes V, J and clone size, whereas the DNA furnished D and trimming. The sample lists about 130,000 clones; around 86% were seen once. This TCR was sampled from a man aged 40-55 years with active or convalescent COVID-19. Input material: peripheral blood.

Here the CDR3 DNA reads TGTGCCAGCAGCTTACCCTCGGCAGGGAAGGAGACCCAGTACTTC. Encoded protein: CASSLPSAGKETQYF. The J gene is TRBJ2-5, the V gene TRBV7-9; a possible D gene is TRBD1 (5 bases). Between the trimmed V and J ends, which lost 2 bases and 5 bases, there was a span of 15 bases. The CDR3 consists of 15 residues. Looked up from germline, CDR1 is SEHNR and CDR2 is FQNEAQ (reference sequence).